This is a list of T cell receptor beta chains from one sample in a study of post-analysis software for immune sequencing data. TCRdb re-analysed the PCR reads in MiXCR, keeping a single row per CDR3 protein. The sample contains hundreds of thousands of distinct CDR3 sequences, roughly 50% of which appear only once. The sequenced material came from blood. Every receptor here comes from a girl aged 10 to 17 with multiple sclerosis. Each CDR3 is given with its conserved first and last residue. A D gene is named only where the DNA matches it firmly. Clone size is given for some rows only: seen once, a few or many times, or a class if the clone is expanded.

TRBJ2-1	-	TRBV7-9	-	TGTGCCAGCAGCTTTTACCGTGCCGTTGAGCAGTTCTTC	CASSFYRAVEQFF
TRBJ2-7	-	TRBV7-6	-	TGTGCCAGCAGCCCTCGGGTAGGTCCGTACGAGCAGTACTTC	CASSPRVGPYEQYF
TRBJ2-1	few	TRBV7-6	-	TGTGCCAGCAGCTTAAGGGGTGGGGACTACAATGAGCAGTTCTTC	CASSLRGGDYNEQFF
TRBJ1-2	-	TRBV6-6	TRBD1	TGTGCCAGCAGGACAGGGGGCGACGAGGGTGGCTACACCTTC	CASRTGGDEGGYTF
TRBJ2-1	-	TRBV29-1	-	TGCAGCGTTGGAGGGAGGGCCAGGGGTGAGCAGTTCTTC	CSVGGRARGEQFF
TRBJ2-7	-	TRBV12-3/TRBV12-4	-	TGTGCCAGCAGTTTAAAGCGGCGCTCCTACGAGCAGTACTTC	CASSLKRRSYEQYF
TRBJ2-7	-	TRBV7-9	-	TGTGCCAGCAGCTTATTGGGAAAGGCTACTGAATCCTACGAGCAGTACTTC	CASSLLGKATESYEQYF
TRBJ2-1	-	TRBV6-1	TRBD2	TGTGCCAGCAGTATAGGGACTATAGTCAATGAGCAGTTCTTC	CASSIGTIVNEQFF
TRBJ2-3	few	TRBV12-3/TRBV12-4	-	TGTGCCAGCAGTCGCGGGCCAGCCCGTAGCACAGATACGCAGTATTTT	CASSRGPARSTDTQYF
TRBJ2-7	-	TRBV20-1	-	TGCAGTGCTAGTAGTCGGTCCTCCTACGAGCAGTACTTC	CSASSRSSYEQYF
TRBJ2-7	few	TRBV3-1	-	TGTGCCAGCAGCCAAAGACTGGAGTCCTACGAGCAGTACTTC	CASSQRLESYEQYF
TRBJ2-3	once	TRBV4-1	-	TGCGCCAGCAGCCAAGAAGAGTTGACCGAGGTCGGAAGCACAGATACGCAGTATTTT	CASSQEELTEVGSTDTQYF
TRBJ2-7	-	TRBV5-1	TRBD1	TGCGCCAGCAGCTTCCTTACCGGGACAGCGGAAACCGAGCAGTACTTC	CASSFLTGTAETEQYF
TRBJ2-6	-	TRBV7-9	-	TGTGCCAGCCGGGCCTATTCCGCTGGGGCCAACGTCCTGACTTTC	CASRAYSAGANVLTF
TRBJ2-3	-	TRBV18	-	TGTGCCAGCTCACCACCGGGCAAGAGTACGCCTAATACGCAGTATTTT	CASSPPGKSTPNTQYF
TRBJ1-1	-	TRBV2	-	TGTGCCAGCAGTATCGGGAGAGGACCGAACACTGAAGCTTTCTTT	CASSIGRGPNTEAFF
TRBJ2-5	-	TRBV10-3	-	TGTGCCATCAGGGGCGTCCAAGAGACCCAGTACTTC	CAIRGVQETQYF
TRBJ2-3	-	TRBV7-3	-	TGTGCCAGCAGCGTGGACTCCTATCCGGGCACAGATACGCAGTATTTT	CASSVDSYPGTDTQYF
TRBJ2-7	-	TRBV20-1	-	TGCAGTGCTAGAGTAGTTAGGACCCGGGACCCGACGGACTACGAGCAGTACTTC	CSARVVRTRDPTDYEQYF
TRBJ2-1	-	TRBV6-5	-	TGTGCCAGCAGTGTCCTCACGAGCTCCTACAATGAGCAGTTCTTC	CASSVLTSSYNEQFF
TRBJ2-5	-	TRBV29-1	TRBD2	TGCAGCGTTGATGGCGCTAGCGGGGGAGAGACCCAGTACTTC	CSVDGASGGETQYF
TRBJ1-2	few	TRBV20-1	-	TGCAGTGCTAGAGATCTGACGACCTGGGATGGCTACACCTTC	CSARDLTTWDGYTF